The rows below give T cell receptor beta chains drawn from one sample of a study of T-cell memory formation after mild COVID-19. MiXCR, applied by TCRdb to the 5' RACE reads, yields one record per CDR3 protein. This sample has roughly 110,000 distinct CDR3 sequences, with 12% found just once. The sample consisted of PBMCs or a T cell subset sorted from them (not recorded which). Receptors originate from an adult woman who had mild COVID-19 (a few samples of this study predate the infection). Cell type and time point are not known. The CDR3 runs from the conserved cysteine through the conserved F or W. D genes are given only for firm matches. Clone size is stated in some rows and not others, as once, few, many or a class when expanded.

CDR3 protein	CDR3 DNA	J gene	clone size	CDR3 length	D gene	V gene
CASSITGALDTGELFF	TGTGCCAGCAGTATAACAGGGGCGCTCGACACCGGGGAGCTGTTTTTT	TRBJ2-2	-	16	TRBD1	TRBV12-3/TRBV12-4
CAWSQAYEQYF	TGTGCCTGGTCACAGGCTTACGAGCAGTACTTC	TRBJ2-7	many	11	-	TRBV30
CASSSLQGWNTEAFF	TGTGCCAGCAGCTCCCTTCAGGGTTGGAACACTGAAGCTTTCTTT	TRBJ1-1	-	15	-	TRBV13
CATSRDSSRVHEQFF	TGTGCCACCAGCAGAGATTCGTCCAGGGTCCATGAGCAGTTCTTC	TRBJ2-1	-	15	-	TRBV15
CATSREKGTSVVETQYF	TGTGCCACCAGCAGAGAGAAGGGGACTAGCGTAGTGGAGACCCAGTACTTC	TRBJ2-5	few	17	TRBD2	TRBV15
CASSLLGLGDEQFF	TGCGCCAGCAGCCTCCTGGGACTAGGGGATGAGCAGTTCTTC	TRBJ2-1	few	14	TRBD2	TRBV5-1
CASSSIAGTATDTQYF	TGTGCCAGCAGCTCGATAGCGGGAACCGCCACAGATACGCAGTATTTT	TRBJ2-3	-	16	TRBD2	TRBV7-2
CASSPRGGLFVEQFF	TGTGCCAGCAGCCCGCGGGGGGGCCTATTTGTTGAGCAGTTCTTC	TRBJ2-1	few	15	TRBD2	TRBV7-9
CASSLNRGSYEQYF	TGTGCCAGCAGCTTGAACAGGGGCAGCTACGAGCAGTACTTC	TRBJ2-7	-	14	TRBD1	TRBV7-2
CASSYGRASSYNEQFF	TGTGCCAGCAGTTACGGGCGGGCCAGCTCCTACAATGAGCAGTTCTTC	TRBJ2-1	many	16	-	TRBV6-5
CASSVAGGASDTQYF	TGTGCCAGCAGCGTAGCAGGGGGGGCCTCAGATACGCAGTATTTT	TRBJ2-3	few	15	-	TRBV9
CASSIMDYGYTF	TGTGCCAGTAGTATTATGGATTATGGCTACACCTTC	TRBJ1-2	-	12	-	TRBV19
CASSQAGGMITGELFF	TGCGCCAGCAGCCAAGCGGGGGGGATGATCACCGGGGAGCTGTTTTTT	TRBJ2-2	-	16	TRBD2	TRBV4-1
CASSPKGTSPGDNEQFF	TGTGCCAGCAGCCCCAAGGGGACAAGTCCAGGGGACAATGAGCAGTTCTTC	TRBJ2-1	-	17	-	TRBV12-3/TRBV12-4
CASSLGALGGNTEAFF	TGTGCCAGCAGTTTAGGGGCGCTCGGGGGGAACACTGAAGCTTTCTTT	TRBJ1-1	few	16	-	TRBV27
CATSRERNGLYEQYF	TGTGCCACCAGCAGAGAACGTAACGGGCTCTACGAGCAGTACTTC	TRBJ2-7	-	15	-	TRBV15
CASSPNRGENTGELFF	TGTGCCAGCAGTCCCAACAGGGGTGAAAATACCGGGGAGCTGTTTTTT	TRBJ2-2	-	16	TRBD1	TRBV6-4
CASSQDRQSAYEQYF	TGCGCCAGCAGCCAAGATAGGCAGTCGGCCTACGAGCAGTACTTC	TRBJ2-7	few	15	-	TRBV4-3
CASSVSGIVETQYF	TGTGCCAGTAGTGTTAGCGGGATAGTTGAGACCCAGTACTTC	TRBJ2-5	-	14	TRBD2	TRBV19
CASSLGRREQYF	TGTGCCAGCAGCTTAGGCCGTAGGGAGCAGTACTTC	TRBJ2-7	few	12	-	TRBV7-9
CASSVGVGRTDTQYF	TGTGCCAGCAGCGTCGGAGTGGGTCGCACAGATACGCAGTATTTT	TRBJ2-3	many	15	-	TRBV4-2
CASSLVRGGKSDTPARDTDTQYF	TGTGCCAGCAGTTTAGTCCGCGGGGGGAAGTCTGATACCCCCGCGCGCGACACAGATACGCAGTATTTT	TRBJ2-3	few	23	TRBD2	TRBV12-3/TRBV12-4